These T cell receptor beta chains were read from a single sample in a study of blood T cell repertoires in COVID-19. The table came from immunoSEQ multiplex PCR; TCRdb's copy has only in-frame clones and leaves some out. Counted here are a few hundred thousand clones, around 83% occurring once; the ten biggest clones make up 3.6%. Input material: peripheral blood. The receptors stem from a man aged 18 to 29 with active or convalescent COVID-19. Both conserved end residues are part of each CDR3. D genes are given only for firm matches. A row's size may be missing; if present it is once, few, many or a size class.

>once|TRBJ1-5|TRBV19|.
TGTGCCAGTAGTATAGAGGTTTCGGCAGGTTACCATCAGCCCCAGCATTTT
CASSIEVSAGYHQPQHF
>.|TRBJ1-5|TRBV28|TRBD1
TGTGCCAGCAGTCCATACGGACAGGGGGCACATCAGCCCCAGCATTTT
CASSPYGQGAHQPQHF
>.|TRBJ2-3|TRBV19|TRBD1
TGTGCCAGTAGTACACGGACAGGGGGAGATACGCAGTATTTT
CASSTRTGGDTQYF
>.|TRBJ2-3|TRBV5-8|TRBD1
TGTGCCAGCGACAGGGAGTTTGGCACAGATACGCAGTATTTT
CASDREFGTDTQYF
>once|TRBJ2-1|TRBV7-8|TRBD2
TGTGCCAGCAGCTTAATGGGACTAGCGGGAGGGAATGAGCAGTTCTTC
CASSLMGLAGGNEQFF
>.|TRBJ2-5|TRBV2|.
TGTGCCAGCACCCTTTACCTTCAAGAGGGGACCCAGTACTTC
CASTLYLQEGTQYF
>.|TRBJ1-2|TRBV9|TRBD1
TGTGCCAGCAGCACCCCAGGACAGGCGAGGGGCTACACCTTC
CASSTPGQARGYTF
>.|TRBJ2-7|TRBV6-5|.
TGTGCCAGCAGTCAGAACTACGAGCAGTACTTC
CASSQNYEQYF
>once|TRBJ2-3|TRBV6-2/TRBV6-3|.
TGTGCCAGCAGTTACGCCGCAGGGATCTCCACAGATACGCAGTATTTT
CASSYAAGISTDTQYF
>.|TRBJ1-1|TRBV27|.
TGTGCCAGCAGTTTGAGTCCCACAGCAAAAACTGAAGCTTTCTTT
CASSLSPTAKTEAFF
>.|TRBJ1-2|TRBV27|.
TGTGCCAGCAGTTCCTCACACAGGGAGGGTGACCGTGGCTACACCTTC
CASSSSHREGDRGYTF
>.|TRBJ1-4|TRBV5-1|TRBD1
TGCGCCAGCAGCGCGGGACAGGGGTCTAATGAAAAACTGTTTTTT
CASSAGQGSNEKLFF
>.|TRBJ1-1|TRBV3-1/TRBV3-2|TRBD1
TGTGCCAGCACGGGACAGGTGAACACTGAAGCTTTCTTT
CASTGQVNTEAFF
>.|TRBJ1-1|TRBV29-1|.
TGCAGCGTTGAACGGGTGAACACTGAAGCTTTCTTT
CSVERVNTEAFF
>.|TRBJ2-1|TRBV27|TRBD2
TGTGCCAGCAGTTGGGTCCCGGGACTAACTTACAATGAGCAGTTCTTC
CASSWVPGLTYNEQFF
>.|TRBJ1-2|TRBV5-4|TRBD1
TGTGCCAGCAGCTTGGATGGGGGGACAGCCGGAGGCTACACCTTC
CASSLDGGTAGGYTF
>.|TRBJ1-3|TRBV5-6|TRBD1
TGTGCCAGCAGCTTTCAAAGTCGAGGACAGGGCCAAAACACCATATATTTT
CASSFQSRGQGQNTIYF
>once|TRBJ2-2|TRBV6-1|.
TGTGCCAGCACCATAGGAGTGAACACCGGGGAGCTGTTTTTT
CASTIGVNTGELFF
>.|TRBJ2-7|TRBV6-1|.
TGTGCCAGCAGTGAAGATTGGGGAGGGAGGGGGTACGAGCAGTACTTC
CASSEDWGGRGYEQYF
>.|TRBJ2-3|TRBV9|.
TGTGCCAGCAGCGTTCAGGGATCGGCAGATACGCAGTATTTT
CASSVQGSADTQYF
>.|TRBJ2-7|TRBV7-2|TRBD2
TGTGCCAGCAGCTTAGACAGCGGGAGGGAGCAGTACTTC
CASSLDSGREQYF
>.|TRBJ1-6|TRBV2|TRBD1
TGTGCCAGCAAACGCAGGGGGGATTCACCCCTCCACTTT
CASKRRGDSPLHF
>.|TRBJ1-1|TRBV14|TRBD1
TGTGCCAGCAGCACAGGGGGGGACACTGAAGCTTTCTTT
CASSTGGDTEAFF
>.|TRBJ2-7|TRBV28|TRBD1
TGTGCCAGCAGTCTGGGGACAGGGTACGAGCAGTACTTC
CASSLGTGYEQYF
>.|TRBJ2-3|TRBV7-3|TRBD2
TGTGCCAGCAGCTCTGGGACTAGCGGAGATACGCAGTATTTT
CASSSGTSGDTQYF
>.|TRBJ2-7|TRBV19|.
TGTGCCAGTAGTAGTAGGCCGTTAGCCTCCGAGCAGTACTTC
CASSSRPLASEQYF
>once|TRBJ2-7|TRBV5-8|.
TGTGCCAGCAGCTTGAAGTTAGGAAGGGGCAACGAGCAGTACTTC
CASSLKLGRGNEQYF
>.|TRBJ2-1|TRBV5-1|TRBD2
TGCGCCAGCGCCCCCGGGACTAGCGTGAATGAGCAGTTCTTC
CASAPGTSVNEQFF
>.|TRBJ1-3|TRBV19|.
TGTGCCAGTAGTAAACAGTACGCGGGAGGAAACACCATATATTTT
CASSKQYAGGNTIYF
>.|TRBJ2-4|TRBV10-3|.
TGTGCCATCAGTGAGTCCGACATCAGGAATGACATTCAGTACTTC
CAISESDIRNDIQYF
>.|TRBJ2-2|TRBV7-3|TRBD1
TGTGCCAGCAGCTTAATGGGCCAGGGGGTGACCGGGGAGCTGTTTTTT
CASSLMGQGVTGELFF
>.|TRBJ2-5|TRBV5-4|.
TGTGCCAGCAGCTTAACCGGGACAAGCCACCGCGAGACCCAGTACTTC
CASSLTGTSHRETQYF
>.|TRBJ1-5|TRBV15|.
TGTGCCACCAGTCCCGTACGGGATAGCAATCAGCCCCAGCATTTT
CATSPVRDSNQPQHF
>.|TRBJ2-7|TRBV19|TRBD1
TGTGCCAGTAGTCCAGACAGGGATGAAGGCTACGAGCAGTACTTC
CASSPDRDEGYEQYF
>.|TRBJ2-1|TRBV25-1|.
TGTGCCAGCTCTTTTACGAGGAATGAGCAGTTCTTC
CASSFTRNEQFF
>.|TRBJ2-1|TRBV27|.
TGTGCCAGCAGTCTCGGGACACCCATGAATGAGCAGTTCTTC
CASSLGTPMNEQFF
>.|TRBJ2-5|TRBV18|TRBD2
TGTGCCAGCTCAACGGGGACTAGGATAGGGTCAGAGACCCAGTACTTC
CASSTGTRIGSETQYF
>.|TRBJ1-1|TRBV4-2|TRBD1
TGTGCCAGCAGCCAAGCGCCAGGGGGCGTTGGGACTGAAGCTTTCTTT
CASSQAPGGVGTEAFF
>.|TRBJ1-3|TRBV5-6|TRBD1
TGTGCCAGCAGCTTGGGGACAGGGGTCGGAAACACCATATATTTT
CASSLGTGVGNTIYF
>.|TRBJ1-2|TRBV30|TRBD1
TGTGCCTGGAGTGCCGACAGGGGGCTGCACAATGGCTACACCTTC
CAWSADRGLHNGYTF
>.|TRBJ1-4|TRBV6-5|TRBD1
TGTGCCAGCAGTTACTCGGGACAGGGGCATGGTGAAAAACTGTTTTTT
CASSYSGQGHGEKLFF
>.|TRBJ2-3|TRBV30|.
TGTGCCTGGAGTCACCCCTCCAGGGGGGTCACAGATACGCAGTATTTT
CAWSHPSRGVTDTQYF
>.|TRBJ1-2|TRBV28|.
TGTGCCAGCAGTTCAATTGGGACAAACCACTATGGCTACACCTTC
CASSSIGTNHYGYTF
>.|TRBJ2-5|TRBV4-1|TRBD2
TGCGCCAGCAGTCCTCCCCCGGGCGGGGGGCTGGGGCAAGAGACCCAGTACTTC
CASSPPPGGGLGQETQYF
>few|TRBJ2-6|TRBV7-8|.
TGTGCCAGCAGCTCTGGACTAACTGGGGCCAACGTCCTGACTTTC
CASSSGLTGANVLTF
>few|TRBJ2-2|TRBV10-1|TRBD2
TGCGCCAGCAGTGAGGATGACAGGGTGAGGTTCGCTAGCGGGAGCTCGTACACCGGGGAGCTGTTTTTT
CASSEDDRVRFASGSSYTGELFF
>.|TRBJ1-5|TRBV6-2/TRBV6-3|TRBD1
TGTGCCAGCAGTTACCTCAAACAGGGGGTCAATCAGCCCCAGCATTTT
CASSYLKQGVNQPQHF
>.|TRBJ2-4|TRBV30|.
TGTGCCTGGAGCGCCCGGGGACTCCTGCAGTTTGTTCAGTACTTC
CAWSARGLLQFVQYF